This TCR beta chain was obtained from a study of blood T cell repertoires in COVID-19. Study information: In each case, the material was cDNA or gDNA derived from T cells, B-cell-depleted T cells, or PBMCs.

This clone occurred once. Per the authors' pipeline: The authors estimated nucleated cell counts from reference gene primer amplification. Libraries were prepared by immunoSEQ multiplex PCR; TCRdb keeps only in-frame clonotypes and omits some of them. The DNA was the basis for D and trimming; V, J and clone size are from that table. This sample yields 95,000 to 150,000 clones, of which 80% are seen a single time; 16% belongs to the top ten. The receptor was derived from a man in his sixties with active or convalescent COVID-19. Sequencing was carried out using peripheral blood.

The CDR3 here is CASSSKRTGAPSLYGYTF. The CDR3 bases are TGTGCCAGCAGCTCCAAGAGGACAGGGGCCCCTTCTCTCTATGGCTACACCTTC. This sequence joins TRBV7-2 and TRBJ1-2; 9 nucleotides match TRBD1. The CDR3 loop spans 18 amino acids. V was pared by 4 bases and J by 4 bases, with 16 bases of the junction left unmatched. Germline loops: CDR1 SGHTA, CDR2 FQGNSA.